The 29 T cell receptor beta chains presented below share a single source sample, sequenced in a study of cytomegalovirus exposure and HLA in healthy donors. The PCR used 60 Vbeta and 13 Jbeta primers. Assay: immunoSEQ multiplex PCR; the TCRdb copy retains only in-frame clones and omits some. In the table there are around 150,000 clones, about 80% of which are singletons. Input material: PBMCs. These receptors were obtained from a young man in good health and CMV-seropositive.

This clone has just a few counts. The chain combines TRBV23-1 with TRBJ1-3, with D possibly TRBD1 on 5 matching bases. TRBV23-1 is reported as an ORF; its role is uncertain. The CDR3 consists of 15 residues. V was cut by 3 bases and J by 0 bases, with 9 bases left in between. Here the CDR3 DNA reads TGCGCCAGCAGTCATACCAGGGTCTCTGGAAACACCATATATTTT. This sequence encodes CASSHTRVSGNTIYF.

This chain connects TRBV25-1 to TRBJ2-3; 11 nucleotides agree with TRBD1. V gave up 3 bases and J gave up 3 bases; unmatched junction bases: 5. CDR3 length: 16 amino acids. Germline assignment: CDR1 MGHDK and CDR2 SYGVNS. The CDR3 DNA is TGTGCCAGCAGTGAGGAGGGACAGGGGGGAACAGATACGCAGTATTTT. Translated, it gives CASSEEGQGGTDTQYF.

As DNA, the CDR3 is TGTGCCAGCAGCCCCCTCCTCGAGCAGTACTTC. It codes for CASSPLLEQYF. V gene TRBV7-9 combines with J gene TRBJ2-7; D is undetermined. CDR3 length: 11 amino acids. Germline CDR1 and CDR2: SEHNR and FQNEAQ (reference sequence). Trimming stripped 5 bases from V and 6 bases from J, with 8 bases between.

The chain employs TRBV5-4 and TRBJ1-2; the D is unclear. The germline CDR1 and CDR2 sequences are SGHNT and YYREEE (reference sequence). This CDR3 comprises 16 residues. The V and J ends lost 3 bases and 4 bases respectively, with 19 bases between them. CDR3 DNA sequence: TGTGCCAGCAGCTCATTTAGGGTTGGAGGAAGCTATGGCTACACCTTC. This encodes CASSSFRVGGSYGYTF.

In DNA form, the CDR3 reads TGTGCCAGCCTAATACAGGGGCCATCTCTCACAGATACGCAGTATTTT. It translates to CASLIQGPSLTDTQYF. The V call is TRBV7-9, the J call TRBJ2-3, with 7 bases aligning to TRBD1. The germline gives CDR1 SEHNR, CDR2 FQNEAQ (reference sequence). Germline trimming cut 8 bases from V and 2 bases from J; bases unmatched to any gene: 13. The CDR3 consists of 16 residues.

Turning to this clone: Mismatch with germline at one junction end may stem from a read error. The J gene is TRBJ2-4, the V gene TRBV5-1, with 12 bases that match TRBD1. The CDR3 length is 15 residues. CDR1 and CDR2 (germline): SGHRS, YFSETQ. The CDR3 loop reads CASSDTGTGGNSQYF. CDR3 nucleotides: TGCGCCAGCAGCGACACCGGGACAGGGGGCAACAGTCAGTACTTC. Full variable domain (missing parts from reference TRBV5-1 and TRBJ2-4): KAGVTQTPRYLIKTRGQQVTLSCSPISGHRSVSWYQQTPGQGLQFLFEYFSETQRNKGNFPGRFSGRQFSNSRSEMNVSTLELGDSALYLCASSDTGTGGNSQYFGAGTRLSVL.

The CDR3 DNA reads TGCGCCAGCAGCTTGTTTGGGACAGGGGGCTCCGAGCAGTACTTC. This encodes CASSLFGTGGSEQYF. The V call is TRBV5-1, the J call TRBJ2-7, with TRBD1 matching over 12 bases. The CDR3 contains 15 residues. V lost 1 base and J lost 6; bases outside the gene matches: 5. Germline V lookup: CDR1 SGHRS, CDR2 YFSETQ.

The table lists this clone with a few counts. V usage is TRBV9 and J usage is TRBJ1-1; D may be TRBD1 (6 bases). Germline V gives CDR1 SGDLS, CDR2 YYNGEE. The CDR3 consists of 15 residues. Trimming removed 4 bases from V and 4 bases from J, with 17 bases in between. CDR3 coding DNA: TGTGCCAGCAGCCCCTCGGGAGGGGGAGGCACTGAAGCTTTCTTT. The encoded protein is CASSPSGGGGTEAFF.

Relative to its sample, this clone is medium-sized. CDR3: CASSSGTGSGYTF. DNA for the CDR3: TGTGCCAGCAGCTCAGGGACAGGGAGCGGCTACACCTTC. This chain joins TRBV11-2 and TRBJ1-2, with 9 bases fitting TRBD1. The CDR3 contains 13 residues. Looked up from germline, CDR1 is SGHAT and CDR2 is FQNNGV. V lost 4 bases and J lost 8; bases outside the gene matches: 5.

The V call is TRBV5-1, the J call TRBJ2-5; 11 bases are a match to TRBD2. Per germline, CDR1 SGHRS and CDR2 YFSETQ. The CDR3 covers 18 residues. J lost 4 bases, V lost 4 bases, and 15 bases had no gene match. The CDR3 region has the DNA TGCGCCAGCAGCCTGGGTATGGCTAGCGGGAGGCTGGTAGAGACCCAGTACTTC. This gives the protein CASSLGMASGRLVETQYF. Using reference TRBV5-1 and TRBJ2-5 for the parts outside the CDR3, the full variable domain is KAGVTQTPRYLIKTRGQQVTLSCSPISGHRSVSWYQQTPGQGLQFLFEYFSETQRNKGNFPGRFSGRQFSNSRSEMNVSTLELGDSALYLCASSLGMASGRLVETQYFGPGTRLLVL.

This clone was seen once. The chain uses TRBV18 and TRBJ1-4, with 9 positions matching TRBD1. CDR1 and CDR2 from the germline V gene are KGHSH and LQKENI. The CDR3 loop spans 14 amino acids. Trimming took 4 bases from V and 8 from J; bases not matched to a gene: 5. Here the CDR3 reads CASSLQGAREKLFF. The CDR3 coding sequence is TGTGCCAGCTCACTACAGGGGGCGAGAGAAAAACTGTTTTTT.

The gene calls are TRBV5-1 and TRBJ1-2; 9 bases are shared with TRBD1. Germline CDR1 is SGHRS and CDR2 is YFSETQ. The CDR3 has 15 residues. V was clipped by 0 bases and J by 5 bases; unmatched bases: 5. In nucleotides, the CDR3 is TGCGCCAGCAGCTTGGGGGGACAGGGCATTTATGGCTACACCTTC. This gives the protein CASSLGGQGIYGYTF.

The chain employs TRBV18 and TRBJ2-4; 7 positions match TRBD1. The germline V gene encodes CDR1 KGHSH and CDR2 LQKENI. This CDR3 has 14 amino acids. Unmatched junction bases numbered 8, after V lost 6 bases and J lost 6 bases. CDR3 coding DNA: TGTGCCAGCTCTCACGACCGGGACAGAAACATTCAGTACTTC. Protein sequence: CASSHDRDRNIQYF.

This chain connects TRBV6-5 to TRBJ2-2, with 8 bases aligning to TRBD1. The CDR3 extends over 15 amino acids. Per the germline V gene, CDR1 is MNHEY and CDR2 is SVGAGI. The V segment lost 4 bases and the J segment 1 base; nucleotides outside the gene matches: 2. As DNA, the CDR3 is TGTGCCAGCAGTTCCGGACAGGGGAACACCGGGGAGCTGTTTTTT. It specifies CASSSGQGNTGELFF.

The chain joins TRBV19 to TRBJ2-7; 9 bases align to TRBD2. With V trimmed by 3 bases and J by 4 bases, 13 bases remained unmatched. Germline V gene lookup returns CDR1 LNHDA and CDR2 SQIVND (reference sequence). The CDR3 is 17 residues long. DNA of the CDR3: TGTGCCAGTAGTATGGAATCTGCTAGCGGGAACTATTACGAGCAGTACTTC. It translates to CASSMESASGNYYEQYF.

The rearrangement uses TRBV5-1 and TRBJ2-2; TRBD1 might be the D (6 bases). Germline loops: CDR1 SGHRS, CDR2 YFSETQ. This CDR3 is 14 amino acids long. Between the trimmed V and J ends, which lost 4 bases and 2 bases, there was a span of 9 bases. The CDR3 protein is CASSTDSNTGELFF. Written as DNA, the CDR3 is TGCGCCAGCAGCACGGACAGTAACACCGGGGAGCTGTTTTTT.

For this clone: The junction shows a germline mismatch at one end, possibly a read error. The chain has TRBV7-9 and TRBJ1-4; TRBD1 aligns across 7 bases. CDR1 SEHNR and CDR2 FQNEAQ come from the germline V gene (reference sequence). This CDR3 is 13 amino acids long. CDR3 in DNA: TGTTCCAGCAGCCTGGGGGGACAGTTAAAACTGTTTTTT. Its translation is CSSSLGGQLKLFF.

V usage is TRBV13 and J usage is TRBJ1-1; 7 bases fit TRBD1. The CDR3 is 13 amino acids. J lost 4 bases, V lost 1 base, and 0 bases had no gene match. Per germline, CDR1 PRHDT and CDR2 FYEKMQ (reference sequence). The CDR3 bases are TGTGCCAGCAGCTTAGCAGGGGGCACTGAAGCTTTCTTT. Translated: CASSLAGGTEAFF.

The chain couples TRBV5-1 to TRBJ2-7, with 10 positions matching TRBD2. This CDR3 is built from 16 residues. Germline CDR1 reads SGHRS; CDR2 reads YFSETQ. The junction had 8 bases not matched to a gene; V was cut back by 5 bases and J by 0 bases. DNA of the CDR3: TGCGCCAGCAGTCCTCTAGCGGGAGCCCTCTCCTACGAGCAGTACTTC. It encodes CASSPLAGALSYEQYF. Supplemented by reference TRBV5-1 and TRBJ2-7, the full variable domain reads KAGVTQTPRYLIKTRGQQVTLSCSPISGHRSVSWYQQTPGQGLQFLFEYFSETQRNKGNFPGRFSGRQFSNSRSEMNVSTLELGDSALYLCASSPLAGALSYEQYFGPGTRLTVT.

About this clone itself: The junction differs from germline at one of its ends, possibly a read error. The chain recombines TRBV6-6 with TRBJ2-4; TRBD1 is a possible D gene (6 bases). The CDR3 consists of 15 residues. Germline V gene data show CDR1 as MNHNY and CDR2 as SVGAGI (reference sequence). Written as DNA, the CDR3 is TGTGCCAGCAGTAGGGACACTCTAGCCAAAAACAGTCAGTACTTC. It yields the protein CASSRDTLAKNSQYF.

Points on this clone: The junction departs from germline at one end; a sequencing error may be responsible. This CDR3 is CASSLTVGGRGSYNGQFF. The CDR3 nucleotides are TGTGCCAGCAGCTTGACTGTGGGCGGGAGGGGCTCCTACAATGGGCAGTTCTTC. The chain links TRBV7-2 to TRBJ2-1; 9 bases fit TRBD2. Germline V gives CDR1 SGHTA, CDR2 FQGNSA. There are 18 residues in the CDR3.

The chain joins TRBV19 to TRBJ2-5, with D maybe TRBD1 (6 bases). Looked up from germline, CDR1 is LNHDA and CDR2 is SQIVND (reference sequence). With 4 bases removed from V and 2 bases from J, the gap between germline ends came to 11 bases. This CDR3 has 14 residues. The CDR3 reads CASSTRTEQETQYF. Here the CDR3 DNA reads TGTGCCAGTAGTACCCGGACAGAACAAGAGACCCAGTACTTC.

This clone turned up a few times. The genes are TRBV18 and TRBJ1-5; 8 positions agree with TRBD1. This CDR3 region has 15 residues. The J segment lost 6 bases and the V segment lost 3 bases, leaving 7 bases of the junction unmatched. Per the germline V gene, CDR1 is KGHSH and CDR2 is LQKENI. The chain's CDR3 is CASSPGQGEGQPQHF. CDR3 DNA: TGTGCCAGCTCACCCGGACAGGGTGAGGGTCAGCCCCAGCATTTT.

A remark on this clone: Different DNA sequences within this sample yield the same CDR3. The chain combines TRBV2 with TRBJ1-3; D not resolved. The CDR3 is 15 amino acids. Germline values: CDR1 SNHLY, CDR2 FYNNEI. Trimming shortened V by 6 bases and J by 0 bases, and 12 bases separated the two germline ends. CDR3 in DNA: TGTGCCAGCAGCCCACCCCGGGGCTCTGGAAACACCATATATTTT. This sequence encodes CASSPPRGSGNTIYF.

J is TRBJ1-6 and V is TRBV15; D remains unclear. CDR1 is LNHNV and CDR2 is YYDKDF in the germline V gene (reference sequence). The CDR3 sequence is 14 residues long. V was cut by 5 bases and J by 7 bases, with 12 bases left in between. CDR3 sequence (DNA): TGTGCCACCAGCCCGTTTAGTCTCAATTCACCCCTCCACTTT. It encodes CATSPFSLNSPLHF.

This sequence joins TRBV4-2 and TRBJ2-2; TRBD2 might be the D (6 bases). CDR3 length: 15 amino acids. Germline V lookup: CDR1 LGHNA, CDR2 YNFKEQ. The V gene lost 4 bases and the J gene lost 4 bases, with 13 bases spanning the gap. CDR3: CASSPRLASTGELFF. DNA for the CDR3: TGTGCCAGCAGCCCCCGCCTAGCGAGCACCGGGGAGCTGTTTTTT.

Worth noting for this clone: Germline is not matched at one junction end, which may reflect a read error. The chain carries TRBV2 and TRBJ2-7, with a tentative D call TRBD1 (5 bases). The CDR3 has 13 residues. Germline assignment: CDR1 SNHLY and CDR2 FYNNEI. The CDR3 spells CAGSQDTAYEQYF. The CDR3 DNA reads as TGTGCCGGCAGCCAGGACACTGCCTACGAGCAGTACTTC.

This clone was seen only a few times. The chain recombines TRBV4-3 with TRBJ2-5, with D tentatively TRBD2 (6 bases). Matching the DNA end better, TRBJ2-7 makes the J call doubtful. Germline V gene lookup returns CDR1 LGHNA and CDR2 YSLEER. The CDR3 has 16 residues. The CDR3 DNA follows: TGCGCCAGCAGCCAAGATTTAGGAGGGGCAGCCTACGAGCAGTACTTC. Translation gives CASSQDLGGAAYEQYF.

The table lists this clone with a count of one. The V and J genes are TRBV30 and TRBJ2-5; D not certain. V lost 2 bases, J lost 4 bases, and 8 bases lay in between. The germline V gene encodes CDR1 GTSNPN and CDR2 SVGIG (reference sequence). The CDR3 loop spans 12 amino acids. The CDR3, as DNA: TGTGCCTGGAGTTCCAGAGGAGAGACCCAGTACTTC. This gives the protein CAWSSRGETQYF.